Listed here are 23 T cell receptor beta chains from one sample, sequenced in a study of cytomegalovirus exposure and HLA in healthy donors. PCR employed 60 Vbeta and 13 Jbeta primers. Produced via immunoSEQ multiplex PCR; TCRdb's table is partial and in-frame only. The sample includes under 200,000 clones, 75% to 80% of them seen just once. Sequencing was done on a sample of PBMCs. These receptors originate from a woman aged 40 to 55 in good health and CMV-seropositive.

V usage is TRBV5-4 and J usage is TRBJ2-2; 10 bases align to TRBD2. Germline V gives CDR1 SGHNT, CDR2 YYREEE (reference sequence). With V trimmed by 2 bases and J by 7 bases, 5 bases remained unmatched. The CDR3 consists of 15 residues. In DNA form, the CDR3 reads TGTGCCAGCAGCTTACAGCGGGGGGGCGTCGGGGAGCTGTTTTTT. Translated, it gives CASSLQRGGVGELFF.

This rearrangement joins TRBV7-8 to TRBJ1-5; D not resolved. The CDR3 totals 14 residues. Germline CDR1 is SGHVS and CDR2 is FQNEAQ. The V and J ends lost 5 bases and 2 bases respectively, with 10 bases between them. CDR3 in DNA: TGTGCCAGCAGCCTCGATCAGGGCAATCAGCCCCAGCATTTT. Residues: CASSLDQGNQPQHF.

The chain combines TRBV9 with TRBJ2-1, with D possibly matching TRBD1 (6 bases). Germline V CDR1 and CDR2: SGDLS, YYNGEE. This CDR3 spans 15 amino acids. Between the trimmed V and J ends, which lost 0 bases and 2 bases, there was a span of 9 bases. The CDR3 DNA follows: TGTGCCAGCAGCGTAGAACAGGGACCCTACAATGAGCAGTTCTTC. Protein product: CASSVEQGPYNEQFF.

For this clone: Distinct nucleotide sequences in the sample also encode this CDR3. The genes are TRBV18 and TRBJ2-3; 13 bases are a match to TRBD2. The CDR3 loop spans 17 amino acids. V shed 1 base, J shed 0 bases, and the junction held 1 base outside the gene matches. Germline CDR1 and CDR2: KGHSH and LQKENI. The CDR3 sequence: CASSPRTSGGSTDTQYF. The CDR3, as DNA: TGTGCCAGCTCACCACGGACTAGCGGGGGAAGCACAGATACGCAGTATTTT.

V is TRBV12-5 and J is TRBJ1-1, with 9 bases that match TRBD1. The CDR3 has 18 amino acids. Germline V gene lookup returns CDR1 LGHNT and CDR2 FRNRAP. V lost 5 bases and J lost 3; bases outside the gene matches: 16. This CDR3 reads CASGPLTIQGARDTEAFF. CDR3 coding DNA: TGTGCTAGTGGTCCATTGACAATACAGGGGGCGAGGGACACTGAAGCTTTCTTT.

The chain recombines TRBV30 with TRBJ2-7; D remains unclear. V lost 4 bases and J lost 7, with 11 bases in between. Germline V gives CDR1 GTSNPN, CDR2 SVGIG (reference sequence). The CDR3 has 11 amino acids. Here the CDR3 reads CAWIIFREQYF. The CDR3 DNA reads as TGTGCCTGGATAATATTTCGGGAGCAGTACTTC.

The J gene is TRBJ1-1, the V gene TRBV10-1; D ambiguous. V shed 5 bases and J shed 1 base, with 8 bases lying between them. Looked up from germline, CDR1 is WNHNN and CDR2 is SYGVQD (reference sequence). CDR3 size: 13 residues. This CDR3 is CASSLDKNTEAFF. CDR3 nucleotide sequence: TGCGCCAGCAGTTTAGACAAGAACACTGAAGCTTTCTTT.

The chain uses TRBV5-1 and TRBJ2-3, with D possibly matching TRBD1 (6 bases). The CDR3 loop spans 14 amino acids. Trimming shortened V by 0 bases and J by 6 bases, and 11 bases separated the two germline ends. Germline V gene data show CDR1 as SGHRS and CDR2 as YFSETQ. The DNA for the CDR3 is TGCGCCAGCAGCTTGGCAGGGGCGGGCGATACGCAGTATTTT. Translated: CASSLAGAGDTQYF.

The chain combines TRBV5-1 with TRBJ2-7; 9 bases are a match to TRBD1. The V segment lost 3 bases and the J segment 3 bases; nucleotides outside the gene matches: 7. Germline V gene lookup returns CDR1 SGHRS and CDR2 YFSETQ. This CDR3 is built from 15 residues. The CDR3 DNA is TGCGCCAGCAGCTCGGGACAGGGAGGTTTCTACGAGCAGTACTTC. Translated: CASSSGQGGFYEQYF.

J is TRBJ2-5 and V is TRBV2; 12 bases line up with TRBD2. Germline V gives CDR1 SNHLY, CDR2 FYNNEI. This CDR3 spans 15 amino acids. The junction had 6 bases not matched to a gene; V was cut back by 7 bases and J by 3 bases. The CDR3 nucleotides are TGTGCCAGCAAACCCCGGACTAGCGGGAAAGAGACCCAGTACTTC. Its protein product is CASKPRTSGKETQYF.

The chain is built from TRBV4-2 and TRBJ2-5; 12 bases map to TRBD2. The junction had 3 bases not matched to a gene; V was cut back by 3 bases and J by 4 bases. This CDR3 is 15 amino acids long. Germline V gene lookup returns CDR1 LGHNA and CDR2 YNFKEQ. CDR3 coding DNA: TGTGCCAGCAGCCAGACTAGCGGGAGCCTAGAGACCCAGTACTTC. Translation: CASSQTSGSLETQYF.

This clone was detected many times. This sequence joins TRBV6-5 and TRBJ1-1; 8 bases are shared with TRBD1. The CDR3 is 15 residues long. V dropped 2 bases and J dropped 4; count of bases not matched to a gene: 6. Germline CDR1 and CDR2: MNHEY and SVGAGI. DNA for the CDR3: TGTGCCAGCAGTTACCAGGCAGGGGGCGGCACTGAAGCTTTCTTT. Protein: CASSYQAGGGTEAFF.

J is TRBJ2-1 and V is TRBV2, with a possible D match to TRBD2 (5 bases). Germline loops: CDR1 SNHLY, CDR2 FYNNEI. Trimming removed 3 bases from V and 10 bases from J, with 19 bases in between. The CDR3 sequence is 15 residues long. The CDR3 loop is CASSDPLRSRGEQFF. CDR3 nucleotides: TGTGCCAGCAGTGACCCACTCAGGTCTCGAGGGGAGCAGTTCTTC. Based on the CDR3 plus reference TRBV2 and TRBJ2-1, the full variable domain is EPEVTQTPSHQVTQMGQEVILRCVPISNHLYFYWYRQILGQKVEFLVSFYNNEISEKSEIFDDQFSVERPDGSNFTLKIRSTKLEDSAMYFCASSDPLRSRGEQFFGPGTRLTVL.

In this sample, this clone turned up a few times. The gene calls are TRBV6-5 and TRBJ2-1; D is uncertain. CDR3 length: 11 residues. Germline V gene sequence: CDR1 MNHEY, CDR2 SVGAGI. V was shortened by 11 bases and J by 3 bases, with 8 bases between the two germline ends. The CDR3: CAAWSYNEQFF. CDR3 bases: TGTGCCGCCTGGAGCTACAATGAGCAGTTCTTC.

The gene calls are TRBV20-1 and TRBJ2-3, with 7 nucleotides matching TRBD2. V was clipped by 5 bases and J by 5 bases; unmatched bases: 1. CDR1 and CDR2 (germline): DFQATT, SNEGSKA (reference sequence). This CDR3 has 11 amino acids. CDR3 in DNA: TGCAGTGCTGTAGCGGGAGATACGCAGTATTTT. Protein product: CSAVAGDTQYF.

This chain links TRBV5-1 with TRBJ1-1, with 7 bases that match TRBD1. In germline, CDR1 is SGHRS, CDR2 YFSETQ. The CDR3 sequence is 14 residues long. V was pared by 4 bases and J by 1 base, with 4 bases of the junction left unmatched. CDR3 sequence reads: CASSHRQGNTEAFF. The CDR3 bases are TGCGCCAGCAGCCACCGACAGGGGAACACTGAAGCTTTCTTT.

This chain uses TRBV7-2 with TRBJ2-7; TRBD2 is a possible D gene (5 bases). The CDR3 extends over 13 amino acids. Germline V lookup: CDR1 SGHTA, CDR2 FQGNSA. Trimming stripped 6 bases from V and 3 bases from J, with 12 bases between. The CDR3 reads CASRPLGDYEQYF. Written as DNA, the CDR3 is TGTGCCAGCAGGCCATTGGGAGACTACGAGCAGTACTTC. Drawing the rest from reference TRBV7-2 and TRBJ2-7, the complete variable domain is GAGVSQSPSNKVTEKGKDVELRCDPISGHTALYWYRQSLGQGLEFLIYFQGNSAPDKSGLPSDRFSAERTGGSVSTLTIQRTQQEDSAVYLCASRPLGDYEQYFGPGTRLTVT.

This chain links TRBV6-1 with TRBJ1-2; the match to TRBD1 covers 8 bases. Trimming removed 2 bases from V and 4 bases from J; junction bases left unmatched: 6. Germline loops: CDR1 MNHNS, CDR2 SASEGT. This CDR3 contains 15 residues. DNA of the CDR3: TGTGCCAGCAGTGAACTGGACAGGGCAATCTATGGCTACACCTTC. Its translation: CASSELDRAIYGYTF.

This chain uses TRBV27 with TRBJ2-7, with 11 bases matching TRBD1. Germline V CDR1 and CDR2: MNHEY, SMNVEV (reference sequence). V shed 5 bases, J shed 7 bases, and the junction held 10 bases outside the gene matches. The CDR3 is 15 residues long. CDR3 bases: TGTGCCAGCAGTACCGGGACAGGGGGGGCGGAAGAGCAGTACTTC. This encodes CASSTGTGGAEEQYF.

This clone was counted between two and nine times. This CDR3 is CASSQDGAGGAGEKLFF. The CDR3 DNA reads TGCGCCAGCAGCCAAGATGGGGCCGGAGGGGCGGGGGAAAAACTGTTTTTT. The gene calls are TRBV4-3 and TRBJ1-4, with D perhaps matching TRBD1 (5 bases). With 0 bases removed from V and 8 bases from J, the gap between germline ends came to 19 bases. The CDR3 has 17 residues. Per the germline V gene, CDR1 is LGHNA and CDR2 is YSLEER.

The CDR3 DNA reads as TGCGCCAGCAGCTTGGAGGCGGAATACAATGAGCAGTTCTTC. It yields the protein CASSLEAEYNEQFF. The chain has TRBV5-1 and TRBJ2-1; D unclear. Trimming took off 0 bases at V and 4 bases at J, with 8 bases between the two ends. This CDR3 has 14 residues. The germline V gene has CDR1 SGHRS and CDR2 YFSETQ.

The rearrangement joins TRBV5-4 to TRBJ2-3; 7 bases align to TRBD1. This CDR3 is built from 14 residues. Trimming at V came to 6 bases and at J to 1 base, leaving 5 bases not matched to a gene. Germline V gives CDR1 SGHNT, CDR2 YYREEE (reference sequence). The CDR3 DNA reads TGTGCCAGCAACAAGGGGGCTGGCACAGATACGCAGTATTTT. Translating it yields CASNKGAGTDTQYF.

This chain uses TRBV6-1 with TRBJ2-7; weak D call: TRBD1 (6 bases). V dropped 4 bases and J dropped 0 bases, with 13 bases sitting between them. The CDR3 sequence is 15 residues long. Germline V gene lookup returns CDR1 MNHNS and CDR2 SASEGT. The CDR3 loop is CASSGEGVGSYEQYF. The CDR3 DNA reads TGTGCCAGCAGTGGTGAGGGGGTCGGCTCCTACGAGCAGTACTTC.